This T cell receptor beta chain originates from a study of blood T cell repertoires in COVID-19 (dated by TCRdb to the early 2020s). A note on the overall study: Collaborator samples came from the United States, Italy and Spain and covered acute and convalescent phases of COVID-19. A freely available public database, intended as a resource for researchers studying the immune response to SARS-CoV-2, is where the repertoires were released. Where available, HLA class I and class II types were obtained from metadata supplied by the sample provider rather than from assay-based typing. Samples came from the ongoing ImmuneRACE study (first 160 participants) plus 1,254 subjects from 6 global collaborators. The prospective study material was composed of cDNA or gDNA derived from T cells, B-cell-depleted T cells, or PBMCs. Nearly every sample came with metadata listing a de-identified subject ID, COVID-19 status, age in years and sex. Deeply sampled blood TCRbeta repertoires from subjects exposed to, actively infected with, or recovered from COVID-19 were included in the dataset. The full study reports these points: How much clinical and demographic metadata was included differed by source and by participant, and the metadata was provided uncurated.

TCRbeta CDR3 regions were amplified from genomic DNA by means of the immunoSEQ Assay, a bias-controlled multiplex PCR. Per the authors' processing: Nucleated cell counts per sample were estimated from amplification of reference gene primers within the assay. To quantify the absolute abundance of each unique TCRbeta CDR3 rearrangement, sequence reads were collapsed and filtered. Productive Simpson clonality was computed per sample as the square root of Simpson's diversity index over productive rearrangements. The table comes from immuneACCESS by way of TCRdb, which keeps in-frame sequences with V and J called. Part of the clones is missing from these tables; in studies checked, under half for an unresolved V gene and the rest for unknown reasons. The V and J calls and clone size are taken from that table; D and trimming were inferred from the DNA. The sample profile shows about 210,000 clones; 85% to 90% of them were found once. Of the sample, 3% to 3.5% is held by the ten largest clones.

The CDR3 spans 17 residues, from the cysteine through the phenylalanine. Only the CDR3 part of the read is kept: 51 bases, read in frame from the first base. From the germline V gene, CDR1 is SGHRS and CDR2 is YFSETQ. V is cut by 0 bases and J by 5 bases, and the space between the germline ends is 20 bases. Collaborating institutions collected whole blood in K2EDTA tubes following their own protocols. For TCRbeta analysis, collaborators shipped samples in one of three forms: frozen whole blood, isolated PBMCs, or DNA extracted from either of those sample types. With respect to this clone: Its antigen remains undetermined. No much larger clone is present one base from it, and per-base qualities are unavailable.

This clonotype was sampled from a man in his 60s with acute or convalescent COVID-19. Material: peripheral blood. The V and J segments used are TRBV5-1 and TRBJ1-2, with a tentative D gene TRBD1 over 6 matching bases. The bases are TGCGCCAGCAGCTTGGGAATCTGGCGACAGGAGGAGTATGGCTACACCTTC. Its coded protein is CASSLGIWRQEEYGYTF.